Listed below are T cell receptor beta chains from one sample, sequenced in a study of T cells in tuberculosis. TCRdb keeps only in-frame clones here, not all; method: immunoSEQ multiplex PCR. The repertoire holds about 35,000 clones, with roughly 93% as singletons. The sequencing input was PBMCs. Every receptor here comes from a donor aged 10-35 years with latent tuberculosis or without tuberculosis infection. The CDR3 runs from the conserved cysteine through the conserved F or W. Each record gives: CDR3 DNA, CDR3 protein, J gene, D gene, clone size, V gene. A D gene is named only where the DNA matches it firmly. Clone size is given for some rows only: seen once, a few or many times, or a class if the clone is expanded.

CDR3 DNA: TGTGCCAGCATGGGCAGGGGGCTAAACTATGGCTACACCTTC; CDR3 protein: CASMGRGLNYGYTF; J gene: TRBJ1-2; D gene: TRBD1; clone size: once; V gene: TRBV25-1
CDR3 DNA: TGCGCCAGCAGCCCAACCGGGACAGCCTACGAGCAGTACTTC; CDR3 protein: CASSPTGTAYEQYF; J gene: TRBJ2-7; D gene: TRBD1; clone size: NA; V gene: TRBV5-1
CDR3 DNA: TGCAGCGTTCGACTAGGGGCTAGAGATACGCAGTATTTT; CDR3 protein: CSVRLGARDTQYF; J gene: TRBJ2-3; D gene: NA; clone size: NA; V gene: TRBV29-1
CDR3 DNA: TGCGCCAGCAGCGAGGGACTGAGCTCTGGAAACACCATATATTTT; CDR3 protein: CASSEGLSSGNTIYF; J gene: TRBJ1-3; D gene: NA; clone size: NA; V gene: TRBV5-1
CDR3 DNA: TGTGCCAGCAGCTCCGGGACAGGGGGCCCTTACACTGAAGCTTTCTTT; CDR3 protein: CASSSGTGGPYTEAFF; J gene: TRBJ1-1; D gene: TRBD1; clone size: NA; V gene: TRBV11-3
CDR3 DNA: TGTGCCAGCAGTCCGAATCGGCTAGGGACAGACTATAGCAATCAGCCCCAGCATTTT; CDR3 protein: CASSPNRLGTDYSNQPQHF; J gene: TRBJ1-5; D gene: TRBD1; clone size: NA; V gene: TRBV4-2
CDR3 DNA: TGTGCCACCAGCAGCTTTAGGACATCTACTAGCACAGATACGCAGTATTTT; CDR3 protein: CATSSFRTSTSTDTQYF; J gene: TRBJ2-3; D gene: NA; clone size: NA; V gene: TRBV15
CDR3 DNA: TGTGCCACCAGCAGAGAGATCATAGACAGGCGGCACACCTTC; CDR3 protein: CATSREIIDRRHTF; J gene: TRBJ1-2; D gene: NA; clone size: NA; V gene: TRBV15
CDR3 DNA: TGTGCCAGCAGTTTGGCCAGGGGAGGGGATACGCAGTATTTT; CDR3 protein: CASSLARGGDTQYF; J gene: TRBJ2-3; D gene: NA; clone size: once; V gene: TRBV27
CDR3 DNA: TGTGCCAGCAGCCCCCCGGGACAGCTCTACGAGCAGTACTTC; CDR3 protein: CASSPPGQLYEQYF; J gene: TRBJ2-7; D gene: TRBD1; clone size: NA; V gene: TRBV7-2